The rows below give T cell receptor beta chains drawn from one sample of a study of T cell repertoires in cytomegalovirus infection. These receptors have no known antigen. TCRdb independently ran MiXCR on the reads; one entry per CDR3 protein. The sample lists about 63,000 distinct CDR3 sequences; 20% to 25% were seen once. Specimen: CD8+ T cells from cultured PBMCs, collected from culture after CMV antigen stimulation. These receptors were taken from a human donor in good health (CMV status not recorded). Some clones in this sample may be carry-over from other donors' samples. CDR3s leave out the opening cysteine and the closing phenylalanine or tryptophan. Fields, in order: V gene, CDR3 protein.

v_call: TRBV13
cdr3_aa: ASSSAGLAGGPQSYNEQF

v_call: TRBV7-6
cdr3_aa: ASSMGHPLNTEAF

v_call: TRBV7-2
cdr3_aa: ASSLVVASSYNEQF

v_call: TRBV12-3/TRBV12-4
cdr3_aa: ASSFTSGANEQF

v_call: TRBV6-2/TRBV6-3
cdr3_aa: ASYGDFSTYEQY

v_call: TRBV7-2
cdr3_aa: ASSLRGLESDGYT

v_call: TRBV7-2
cdr3_aa: ASSLDTRKYTEAF

v_call: TRBV11-2
cdr3_aa: ASSQSLYNSPLH

v_call: TRBV6-2/TRBV6-3
cdr3_aa: ASSYSQDYGYT

v_call: TRBV20-1
cdr3_aa: SARFVARGKPYNEQF

v_call: TRBV4-3
cdr3_aa: ASSQDRGAQNTEAF

v_call: TRBV5-1
cdr3_aa: ASSRYPGGNQPQH

v_call: TRBV6-1
cdr3_aa: ASSPNRVFGYT

v_call: TRBV7-2
cdr3_aa: ASSLPGGTDTQY

v_call: TRBV11-2
cdr3_aa: ASSRPGIREKLF

v_call: TRBV7-8
cdr3_aa: ASSLAAGDSLGAF

v_call: TRBV7-8
cdr3_aa: ASSLVFGQGTDTQY

v_call: TRBV20-1
cdr3_aa: SAREDSGMNTEAF

v_call: TRBV6-1
cdr3_aa: ASTIGTGPGGANVLT

v_call: TRBV7-9
cdr3_aa: ASSLVPGSSTEAF

v_call: TRBV5-5
cdr3_aa: ASSLSQTNQPQH

v_call: TRBV6-5
cdr3_aa: ASSNPRTGTPEAF

v_call: TRBV6-6
cdr3_aa: ASSGHTGELF

v_call: TRBV7-2
cdr3_aa: ASSLLPQEAF

v_call: TRBV6-5
cdr3_aa: ASSLVSGTGNYGYT

v_call: TRBV7-2
cdr3_aa: ASSLVTSGLQETQY

v_call: TRBV7-7
cdr3_aa: ASSLGQNYEQY

v_call: TRBV7-2
cdr3_aa: ASSLVDRGTYEQY

v_call: TRBV7-8
cdr3_aa: ASSFPGYEQY

v_call: TRBV7-2
cdr3_aa: ASSPGDEKLF

v_call: TRBV20-1
cdr3_aa: SARTGGDYGYT

v_call: TRBV6-5
cdr3_aa: ASNTRGRRETEAF

v_call: TRBV7-9
cdr3_aa: ASSSRVNYEQY

v_call: TRBV9
cdr3_aa: ASGVNPPLH

v_call: TRBV12-3/TRBV12-4
cdr3_aa: ASSRVGTDTQY

v_call: TRBV5-6
cdr3_aa: ASSWRTSGTDTQY

v_call: TRBV7-6
cdr3_aa: ASRNSGRTNTGELF

v_call: TRBV27
cdr3_aa: ASSPGRGSTEAF

v_call: TRBV7-9
cdr3_aa: ASSWTGGNYGYT

v_call: TRBV7-9
cdr3_aa: ASSLGRQVSYNEQF

v_call: TRBV7-3
cdr3_aa: ASSLTRQLNTEAF

v_call: TRBV27
cdr3_aa: ASRIPRRDQH

v_call: TRBV27
cdr3_aa: ASSTTSDRYDTQY

v_call: TRBV10-3
cdr3_aa: AIRAGERYEQY

v_call: TRBV7-6
cdr3_aa: ASSLEREGETQY

v_call: TRBV12-3/TRBV12-4
cdr3_aa: ASSFGTGSVEQY

v_call: TRBV9
cdr3_aa: ASSPQLTGAYNEQF

v_call: TRBV4-1
cdr3_aa: ASSQVLFSGNTIY

v_call: TRBV27
cdr3_aa: ASSLDSPIRDEQY

v_call: TRBV11-3
cdr3_aa: ASSLVGSNTEAF

v_call: TRBV29-1
cdr3_aa: SVEDWIYTEAF